This is a list of T cell receptor beta chains from one sample in a study of control samples from healthy donors and cancer patients. TCRdb's copy holds only in-frame clones and misses some; the assay was immunoSEQ multiplex PCR. The data contain over 150,000 clones, approximately 94% of them singletons. The sequenced material came from blood. The receptors originated from a woman in her late teens or twenties in good health. Both conserved end residues are trimmed from each CDR3. Fields, in order: clone size, V gene, D gene, CDR3 length, J gene, CDR3 protein. D genes are given only for firm matches. Only some rows state a clone size, as once, few, many or a class for expanded clones.

abundance: once; v_gene: TRBV7-2; d_gene: .; len: 12; j_gene: TRBJ1-4; CDR3aa: ASSPEGFGEKLF
abundance: .; v_gene: TRBV5-1; d_gene: .; len: 10; j_gene: TRBJ2-1; CDR3aa: ASLSLGNEQF
abundance: .; v_gene: TRBV6-2/TRBV6-3; d_gene: .; len: 12; j_gene: TRBJ1-1; CDR3aa: ASSYRAENTEAF
abundance: .; v_gene: TRBV6-2/TRBV6-3; d_gene: .; len: 11; j_gene: TRBJ1-5; CDR3aa: ASSPTMNQPQH
abundance: .; v_gene: TRBV4-1; d_gene: .; len: 14; j_gene: TRBJ2-7; CDR3aa: ASSQVAVGSSYEQY
abundance: .; v_gene: TRBV5-4; d_gene: TRBD1; len: 13; j_gene: TRBJ2-5; CDR3aa: ASSFTGQLQETQY
abundance: .; v_gene: TRBV7-2; d_gene: .; len: 13; j_gene: TRBJ2-2; CDR3aa: ASSLVLALGGELF
abundance: .; v_gene: TRBV28; d_gene: .; len: 14; j_gene: TRBJ2-3; CDR3aa: ASSPRIRISTDTQY
abundance: .; v_gene: TRBV10-2; d_gene: TRBD2; len: 16; j_gene: TRBJ2-4; CDR3aa: ASRPGGGAQLAKNIQY
abundance: .; v_gene: TRBV4-3; d_gene: .; len: 13; j_gene: TRBJ1-4; CDR3aa: ASSQDRQGGEKLF
abundance: .; v_gene: TRBV7-2; d_gene: .; len: 13; j_gene: TRBJ2-1; CDR3aa: ASSLVKFSYNEQF
abundance: once; v_gene: TRBV10-3; d_gene: .; len: 12; j_gene: TRBJ2-3; CDR3aa: AISEYQSTDTQY
abundance: once; v_gene: TRBV6-5; d_gene: .; len: 11; j_gene: TRBJ2-1; CDR3aa: ASRRGAVNEQF
abundance: .; v_gene: TRBV6-2/TRBV6-3; d_gene: TRBD2; len: 18; j_gene: TRBJ2-3; CDR3aa: ASSYSRLAGESLLRDTQY
abundance: .; v_gene: TRBV19; d_gene: .; len: 13; j_gene: TRBJ1-5; CDR3aa: ASSIAEGAAVAQH
abundance: .; v_gene: TRBV6-5; d_gene: .; len: 10; j_gene: TRBJ1-1; CDR3aa: ASRKGDTEAF
abundance: once; v_gene: TRBV10-3; d_gene: .; len: 10; j_gene: TRBJ1-5; CDR3aa: AIADGYQPQH
abundance: .; v_gene: TRBV25-1; d_gene: .; len: 14; j_gene: TRBJ2-6; CDR3aa: ASSAGTYSGANVLT
abundance: .; v_gene: TRBV5-8; d_gene: .; len: 12; j_gene: TRBJ1-1; CDR3aa: ASSSTGTSKGAF
abundance: .; v_gene: TRBV5-1; d_gene: .; len: 11; j_gene: TRBJ1-1; CDR3aa: ASSFHANTEAF
abundance: few; v_gene: TRBV29-1; d_gene: .; len: 12; j_gene: TRBJ1-6; CDR3aa: SVLTSSYNSPLH
abundance: .; v_gene: TRBV11-1; d_gene: TRBD2; len: 13; j_gene: TRBJ2-7; CDR3aa: ASSSTSIGRAEQY
abundance: .; v_gene: TRBV4-2; d_gene: TRBD2; len: 14; j_gene: TRBJ2-2; CDR3aa: ASSHETSGETGELF
abundance: few; v_gene: TRBV4-2; d_gene: .; len: 14; j_gene: TRBJ2-7; CDR3aa: ASSQSSQSSSYEQY
abundance: .; v_gene: TRBV24-1; d_gene: .; len: 10; j_gene: TRBJ1-1; CDR3aa: ATSSGDTEAF
abundance: .; v_gene: TRBV28; d_gene: .; len: 13; j_gene: TRBJ1-3; CDR3aa: ASNLRGFSGNTIY
abundance: .; v_gene: TRBV6-2/TRBV6-3; d_gene: TRBD1; len: 13; j_gene: TRBJ1-6; CDR3aa: ASSYDDRETSPLH
abundance: .; v_gene: TRBV11-3; d_gene: TRBD1; len: 15; j_gene: TRBJ2-1; CDR3aa: ASSARRGGASHNEQF
abundance: .; v_gene: TRBV9; d_gene: .; len: 12; j_gene: TRBJ1-2; CDR3aa: ASSPPGGNYGYT
abundance: .; v_gene: TRBV4-1; d_gene: TRBD1; len: 15; j_gene: TRBJ1-2; CDR3aa: ASSPRTGSFTDYGYT
abundance: .; v_gene: TRBV24-1; d_gene: .; len: 11; j_gene: TRBJ2-5; CDR3aa: ATSEGSLETQY
abundance: few; v_gene: TRBV19; d_gene: .; len: 13; j_gene: TRBJ1-5; CDR3aa: ASSIKPGSNQPQH
abundance: .; v_gene: TRBV4-1; d_gene: TRBD1; len: 13; j_gene: TRBJ2-1; CDR3aa: ASSRGQGYANEQF
abundance: .; v_gene: TRBV6-5; d_gene: .; len: 13; j_gene: TRBJ1-3; CDR3aa: ASRNAGFSGNTIY
abundance: .; v_gene: TRBV27; d_gene: TRBD1; len: 11; j_gene: TRBJ1-2; CDR3aa: ASSYLTGTGYT
abundance: .; v_gene: TRBV29-1; d_gene: TRBD1; len: 11; j_gene: TRBJ1-2; CDR3aa: SVERGREGGYT
abundance: .; v_gene: TRBV11-2; d_gene: .; len: 13; j_gene: TRBJ1-5; CDR3aa: ASSLDGRSNQPQH
abundance: .; v_gene: TRBV10-1; d_gene: .; len: 13; j_gene: TRBJ1-1; CDR3aa: ASSESAGKWAEAF
abundance: .; v_gene: TRBV14; d_gene: .; len: 11; j_gene: TRBJ2-5; CDR3aa: ASSQEYSGPQY
abundance: .; v_gene: TRBV10-3; d_gene: .; len: 13; j_gene: TRBJ1-1; CDR3aa: AISEFSPQDTEAF
abundance: .; v_gene: TRBV19; d_gene: .; len: 13; j_gene: TRBJ2-4; CDR3aa: ASSGAIGAKNIQY
abundance: .; v_gene: TRBV6-1; d_gene: .; len: 14; j_gene: TRBJ1-5; CDR3aa: ASSGTPGGSNQPQH
abundance: once; v_gene: TRBV6-2/TRBV6-3; d_gene: TRBD2; len: 13; j_gene: TRBJ2-5; CDR3aa: ASSYHLAGKETQY
abundance: .; v_gene: TRBV27; d_gene: .; len: 11; j_gene: TRBJ1-1; CDR3aa: ASSLNRDTEAF
abundance: .; v_gene: TRBV11-3; d_gene: .; len: 12; j_gene: TRBJ1-1; CDR3aa: ASSLEGVNTEAF
abundance: .; v_gene: TRBV6-2/TRBV6-3; d_gene: TRBD2; len: 13; j_gene: TRBJ2-7; CDR3aa: ASSAGSGFPYEQY
abundance: once; v_gene: TRBV24-1; d_gene: .; len: 11; j_gene: TRBJ1-2; CDR3aa: ATSDSTLQSYT
abundance: .; v_gene: TRBV24-1; d_gene: .; len: 10; j_gene: TRBJ1-2; CDR3aa: ATSDLSYGYT
abundance: .; v_gene: TRBV2; d_gene: .; len: 10; j_gene: TRBJ1-5; CDR3aa: ASSENGQPQH